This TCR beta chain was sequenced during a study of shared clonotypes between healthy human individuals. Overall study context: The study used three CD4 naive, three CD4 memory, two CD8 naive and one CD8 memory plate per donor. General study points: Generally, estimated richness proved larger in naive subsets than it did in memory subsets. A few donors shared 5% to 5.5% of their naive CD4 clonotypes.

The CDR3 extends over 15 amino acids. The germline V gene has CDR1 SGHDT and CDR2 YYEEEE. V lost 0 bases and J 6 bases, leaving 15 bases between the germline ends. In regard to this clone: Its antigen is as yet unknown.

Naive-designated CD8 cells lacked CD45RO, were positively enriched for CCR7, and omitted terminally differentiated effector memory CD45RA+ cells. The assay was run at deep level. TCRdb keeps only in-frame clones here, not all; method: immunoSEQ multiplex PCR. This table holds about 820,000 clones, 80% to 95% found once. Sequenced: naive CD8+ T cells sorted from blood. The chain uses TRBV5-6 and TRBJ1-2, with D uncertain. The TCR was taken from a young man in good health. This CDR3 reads CASSLAQNALDGYTF. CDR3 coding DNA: TGTGCCAGCAGCTTGGCCCAAAACGCTCTTGATGGCTACACCTTC. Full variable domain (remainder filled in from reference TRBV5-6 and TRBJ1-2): DAGVTQSPTHLIKTRGQQVTLRCSPKSGHDTVSWYQQALGQGPQFIFQYYEEEERQRGNFPDRFSGHQFPNYSSELNVNALLLGDSALYLCASSLAQNALDGYTFGSGTRLTVV.